A single sample is the source of the 28 T cell receptor beta chains below, sequenced in a study of shared clonotypes between healthy human individuals. The assay was immunoSEQ multiplex PCR, and TCRdb's table has in-frame clones only and misses some. The sample records around 2,000,000 clones, about 95% being singletons. Source material: naive CD4+ T cells sorted from blood. Subset described: CD45RA+ positively selected. The receptor source for this set is a man aged 18 to 35 in good health.

This chain links TRBV12-5 with TRBJ1-2; D gene uncertain. Between the trimmed V and J ends, which lost 2 bases and 0 bases, there was a span of 16 bases. Germline V CDR1 and CDR2: LGHNT, FRNRAP. The CDR3 consists of 17 residues. The CDR3 nucleotides are TGTGCTAGTGGTTTGACTGCCTGGGAGAAAACTAACTATGGCTACACCTTC. Protein product: CASGLTAWEKTNYGYTF.

This chain connects TRBV28 to TRBJ1-4; D possibly corresponds to TRBD1 (5 bases). Trimming took off 2 bases at V and 11 bases at J, with 12 bases between the two ends. This CDR3 contains 13 residues. CDR1 and CDR2 (germline): MDHEN, SYDVKM. The CDR3 spells CASSLSKGRKLFF. As DNA, the CDR3 is TGTGCCAGCAGTTTAAGCAAGGGGAGGAAACTGTTTTTT.

This clone was recorded only once. The sample contains more than one DNA sequence encoding this CDR3. The CDR3 protein is CSASAGETQYF. The CDR3 coding sequence is TGCAGTGCGTCCGCGGGGGAGACCCAGTACTTC. V and J are TRBV20-1 and TRBJ2-5; perhaps TRBD2 as D (6 bases). Trimming shortened V by 6 bases and J by 5 bases, and 10 bases separated the two germline ends. The CDR3 runs to 11 residues. CDR1 is DFQATT, CDR2 SNEGSKA, per germline (reference sequence).

The CDR3 DNA reads TGTGCCAGCAGCGCGGCCGGGGACAGGGGAGTTTCACCCCTCCACTTT. The encoded protein is CASSAAGDRGVSPLHF. This chain joins TRBV9 and TRBJ1-6, with 10 nucleotides matching TRBD1. J was trimmed by 9 bases and V by 3 bases; bases with no gene match: 9. This CDR3 has 16 amino acids. Per the germline V gene, CDR1 is SGDLS and CDR2 is YYNGEE.

This sequence joins TRBV30 and TRBJ1-1; 7 positions match TRBD1. CDR1 is GTSNPN and CDR2 is SVGIG in the germline V gene (reference sequence). V trimming: 2 bases; J trimming: 4 bases; junction bases outside the gene matches: 7. CDR3 length equals 14 residues. In nucleotides, the CDR3 is TGTGCCTGGAGTTCCGACAGGGTAAGCACTGAAGCTTTCTTT. Its translation is CAWSSDRVSTEAFF.

The V call is TRBV7-9, the J call TRBJ2-4; D may be TRBD1 or TRBD2 (5 bases each). This CDR3 region has 13 residues. V was shortened by 4 bases and J by 5 bases, with 9 bases between the two germline ends. Germline-derived CDR1 and CDR2 are SEHNR and FQNEAQ (reference sequence). CDR3 protein: CASSWGPENIQYF. As DNA, the CDR3 is TGTGCCAGCAGCTGGGGACCTGAAAACATTCAGTACTTC.

This chain links TRBV9 with TRBJ2-7, with D possibly being TRBD2 (5 bases). Germline CDR1 SGDLS, CDR2 YYNGEE. The germline V and J ends were trimmed by 1 base and 6 bases, with 11 bases remaining between them. The CDR3 totals 13 residues. CDR3 region: CASSVTGMGEQYF. The CDR3 bases are TGTGCCAGCAGCGTAACGGGGATGGGCGAGCAGTACTTC.

This sequence joins TRBV18 and TRBJ2-5; 9 nucleotides line up with TRBD2. J gave up 1 base and V 1 base, and 4 bases lay outside the gene matches. The CDR3 runs to 16 residues. The germline gives CDR1 KGHSH, CDR2 LQKENI. The CDR3 DNA follows: TGTGCCAGCTCACCACAACGGCGGGAGGGCCAAGAGACCCAGTACTTC. Amino acid sequence: CASSPQRREGQETQYF.

The rearrangement uses TRBV11-2 and TRBJ2-1; TRBD2 is a possible D gene (6 bases). Germline CDR1 and CDR2: SGHAT and FQNNGV. This CDR3 region has 15 residues. Trimming removed 1 base from V and 3 bases from J, with 10 bases in between. The CDR3 DNA is TGTGCCAGCAGCTTAGGGGACTCGATCTACAATGAGCAGTTCTTC. Its protein is CASSLGDSIYNEQFF.

CDR3 DNA sequence: TGTGCCTGGATCCATCCGGGGGGGAGGGAGACCCAGTACTTC. Its protein product is CAWIHPGGRETQYF. The V and J genes are TRBV30 and TRBJ2-5, with 8 bases matching TRBD2. Germline loops: CDR1 GTSNPN, CDR2 SVGIG (reference sequence). With 4 bases clipped from V and 5 bases from J, the junction kept 9 bases outside the gene matches. CDR3 length: 14 amino acids.

This clone was counted a single time. The chain combines TRBV7-9 with TRBJ2-3, with D perhaps TRBD1 (5 bases). The CDR3 contains 14 residues. Trimming took 7 bases from V and 1 from J, leaving 12 bases between them. Per the germline V gene, CDR1 is SEHNR and CDR2 is FQNEAQ (reference sequence). CDR3 coding DNA: TGTGCCAGCACCTATTGGGGCGGCACAGATACGCAGTATTTT. This translates into CASTYWGGTDTQYF.

This chain connects TRBV4-1 to TRBJ2-7, with a possible D match to TRBD2 (7 bases). Trimming took 1 base from V and 4 from J, leaving 14 bases between them. Germline CDR1 is MGHRA and CDR2 is YSYEKL. The CDR3 has 15 residues. The CDR3 region is CASSQVQGGGYEQYF. The CDR3 region has the DNA TGCGCCAGCAGCCAAGTCCAAGGGGGGGGATACGAGCAGTACTTC.

The chain links TRBV19 to TRBJ2-7, with no clear D. The CDR3 totals 13 residues. V lost 6 bases, J lost 3 bases, and 12 bases lay in between. Germline CDR1 is LNHDA and CDR2 is SQIVND (reference sequence). The CDR3 loop is CASRGSEVYEQYF. The CDR3 nucleotides are TGTGCCAGTAGGGGGTCTGAGGTCTACGAGCAGTACTTC.

The chain couples TRBV7-2 to TRBJ2-1; the D gene is possibly TRBD2 (5 bases). The length of the CDR3 is 16 residues. The germline V and J ends were trimmed by 0 bases and 9 bases, with 18 bases remaining between them. CDR1 and CDR2 from the germline V gene are SGHTA and FQGNSA. This CDR3 reads CASSLAPDLAPSEQFF. Here the CDR3 DNA reads TGTGCCAGCAGCTTAGCGCCGGACTTAGCGCCTAGTGAGCAGTTCTTC.

The chain combines TRBV6-5 with TRBJ2-1, with 12 bases identical to TRBD2. CDR3 length equals 15 residues. The germline V gene has CDR1 MNHEY and CDR2 SVGAGI. Losses at the gene ends were 4 bases for V and 9 bases for J; bases not matched to a gene: 7. CDR3 nucleotides: TGTGCCAGCAGTTCGACTAGCGGGAGTTCGGGTGAGCAGTTCTTC. Its protein product is CASSSTSGSSGEQFF.

On this clone itself: In the same sample, other DNA sequences code for this CDR3. The chain uses TRBV9 and TRBJ1-2; no clear D gene. This CDR3 has 13 residues. Germline V gene lookup returns CDR1 SGDLS and CDR2 YYNGEE. Deletions cut 0 bases from V and 4 bases from J, with 7 bases between. CDR3 sequence (DNA): TGTGCCAGCAGCGTAGCATTAGGCTATGGCTACACCTTC. Its protein is CASSVALGYGYTF. Variable domain in full (rest from reference TRBV9 and TRBJ1-2): DSGVTQTPKHLITATGQRVTLRCSPRSGDLSVYWYQQSLDQGLQFLIQYYNGEERAKGNILERFSAQQFPDLHSELNLSSLELGDSALYFCASSVALGYGYTFGSGTRLTVV.

This sequence joins TRBV9 and TRBJ2-5; a possible D gene is TRBD2 (7 bases). The ends were cut back, 4 bases at V and 3 bases at J, with 25 bases in the middle. The CDR3 is 18 amino acids. Germline CDR1 SGDLS, CDR2 YYNGEE. The CDR3 loop reads CASSPTPAGGGLKETQYF. CDR3 DNA sequence: TGTGCCAGCAGCCCTACCCCCGCTGGGGGGGGGCTAAAAGAGACCCAGTACTTC.

The DNA of the CDR3 is TGTGCCAGTAGTACATACAGCGGGGCTAACACTGAAGCTTTCTTT. Residues: CASSTYSGANTEAFF. J is TRBJ1-1 and V is TRBV19, with TRBD1 as a possible D gene (5 bases). The CDR3 length is 15 residues. V shed 4 bases and J shed 2 bases, with 14 bases lying between them. Looked up from germline, CDR1 is LNHDA and CDR2 is SQIVND (reference sequence).

The chain has TRBV6-6 and TRBJ1-2, with D unresolved. Trimming shortened V by 6 bases and J by 5 bases, and 10 bases separated the two germline ends. Germline V CDR1 and CDR2: MNHNY, SVGAGI (reference sequence). This CDR3 has 12 residues. The CDR3 here is CASSRRPYGYTF. CDR3 nucleotides: TGTGCCAGCAGCCGAAGACCTTATGGCTACACCTTC.

The V call is TRBV5-5, the J call TRBJ2-1; D not certain. V was shortened by 1 base and J by 5 bases, with 7 bases between the two germline ends. The germline V gene has CDR1 SGHKS and CDR2 YYEKEE (reference sequence). This CDR3 is 13 amino acids long. The CDR3 is CASSLIGDNEQFF. The CDR3 nucleotides are TGTGCCAGCAGCTTGATCGGTGACAATGAGCAGTTCTTC.

V is TRBV27 and J is TRBJ2-7, with TRBD2 matching 9 bases. V lost 2 bases and J lost 6; bases outside the gene matches: 8. The CDR3 has 15 amino acids. Germline V gives CDR1 MNHEY, CDR2 SMNVEV (reference sequence). The CDR3 DNA reads as TGTGCCAGCAGTTTACGGGGACTAGCCCTCGGCGAGCAGTACTTC. Its translation is CASSLRGLALGEQYF.

J is TRBJ2-3 and V is TRBV7-2, with TRBD2 matching 11 bases. Trimming cost V 2 bases and J 7 bases; bases outside gene matches: 8. CDR1 is SGHTA, CDR2 FQGNSA, per germline. This CDR3 contains 16 residues. Here the CDR3 reads CASSLQGLAGGNTQYF. The CDR3 DNA sequence: TGTGCCAGCAGCTTACAAGGCCTAGCGGGGGGAAATACGCAGTATTTT.

The chain is built from TRBV5-4 and TRBJ1-1, with D possibly matching TRBD1 (6 bases). Germline-derived CDR1 and CDR2 are SGHNT and YYREEE (reference sequence). The CDR3 totals 16 residues. Trimming pared 2 bases from V and 0 bases from J, leaving 14 bases between. CDR3: CASSFPRGDMNTEAFF. The CDR3 region has the DNA TGTGCCAGCAGCTTCCCCCGTGGGGACATGAACACTGAAGCTTTCTTT. Supplemented by reference TRBV5-4 and TRBJ1-1, the full variable domain reads ETGVTQSPTHLIKTRGQQVTLRCSSQSGHNTVSWYQQALGQGPQFIFQYYREEENGRGNFPPRFSGLQFPNYSSELNVNALELDDSALYLCASSFPRGDMNTEAFFGQGTRLTVV.

This chain joins TRBV7-2 and TRBJ2-3; the D call may be TRBD1 or TRBD2 (5 bases each). In germline, CDR1 is SGHTA, CDR2 FQGNSA. Trimming shortened V by 2 bases and J by 6 bases, and 15 bases separated the two germline ends. This CDR3 is built from 15 residues. In nucleotides, the CDR3 is TGTGCCAGCAGCTTAAGGGGACGCCCTGAGGATACGCAGTATTTT. Protein product: CASSLRGRPEDTQYF.

For this clone: The same CDR3 arises from other DNA sequences in this sample as well. The chain couples TRBV28 to TRBJ1-1; TRBD1 might be the D (6 bases). CDR1 is MDHEN and CDR2 is SYDVKM in the germline V gene. The germline V and J ends were trimmed by 5 bases and 0 bases, with 7 bases remaining between them. CDR3 length equals 13 residues. This CDR3 reads CASSTGLNTEAFF. CDR3 DNA sequence: TGTGCCAGCAGTACAGGGTTGAACACTGAAGCTTTCTTT. The variable domain in full, with the rest retrieved from reference TRBV28 and TRBJ1-1, is DVKVTQSSRYLVKRTGEKVFLECVQDMDHENMFWYRQDPGLGLRLIYFSYDVKMKEKGDIPEGYSVSREKKERFSLILESASTNQTSMYLCASSTGLNTEAFFGQGTRLTVV.

The chain is built from TRBV6-6 and TRBJ1-2; TRBD1 agrees at 7 bases. The CDR3 consists of 14 residues. Germline V CDR1 and CDR2: MNHNY, SVGAGI (reference sequence). The V segment lost 5 bases and the J segment 4 bases; nucleotides outside the gene matches: 7. The CDR3 loop is CASSDPGQSYGYTF. The CDR3 DNA reads as TGTGCCAGCAGTGATCCGGGACAGTCCTATGGCTACACCTTC.

The chain carries TRBV30 and TRBJ2-2; D gene ambiguous. Germline-derived CDR1 and CDR2 are GTSNPN and SVGIG (reference sequence). The CDR3 runs 16 residues. V was pared by 0 bases and J by 4 bases, with 15 bases between. The CDR3 coding sequence is TGTGCCTGGAGTGTATCCCCCTCGGCTGTCACCGGGGAGCTGTTTTTT. Translated, it gives CAWSVSPSAVTGELFF.

For this clone: Within the sample, other DNA sequences also encode this same CDR3. This rearrangement joins TRBV6-5 to TRBJ2-7, with 8 bases fitting TRBD1. The germline V gene has CDR1 MNHEY and CDR2 SVGAGI. CDR3 size: 15 residues. J was trimmed by 4 bases and V by 2 bases; bases with no gene match: 7. The CDR3 DNA reads TGTGCCAGCAGTTACAGCGACAGGGGTATTTACGAGCAGTACTTC. Amino acids: CASSYSDRGIYEQYF.